Sequencing of this T cell receptor (beta chain) was carried out in a study of blood T cell repertoires in COVID-19 (dated by TCRdb to about 2020). About the study as a whole: Samples from collaborators originated in the United States, Italy and Spain and spanned both the acute and convalescent phases of COVID-19. The prospective study material was composed of cDNA or gDNA derived from T cells, B-cell-depleted T cells, or PBMCs. Deeply sampled blood TCRbeta repertoires from subjects exposed to, actively infected with, or recovered from COVID-19 were included in the dataset. The repertoires were made available in a free public database intended to serve as a resource for research on the immune response to SARS-CoV-2. The samples were drawn from the first 160 participants of the ongoing ImmuneRACE study and from 950 to 1,500 subjects provided by 6 global collaborators. A de-identified subject ID, COVID-19 status, age in years and sex were almost always included in the sample metadata. HLA class I and class II types, where available, came from metadata supplied by the sample provider rather than from assay-based typing. Overall results and qualifications from the work: The amount of clinical and demographic metadata varied by source and participant and was provided uncurated.

Regarding this clone: Its antigen has not been determined. No qualities accompany the bases; no much larger clone lies one base away.

The CDR3 numbers 13 residues from cysteine through phenylalanine. This entry keeps only the CDR3 DNA: 39 bases, framed from base 1. V is trimmed back by 6 bases and J by 4 bases, and the junction contains 4 bases that no gene match accounts for. According to the germline V gene, CDR1 reads MNHEY and CDR2 reads SVGAGI. TCRbeta CDR3 regions were amplified from genomic DNA using the immunoSEQ Assay, a bias-controlled multiplex PCR. Regarding the original processing steps: Within the assay, amplification of reference gene primers was used to estimate how many nucleated cells each sample contained. To quantify the absolute abundance of each unique TCRbeta CDR3 rearrangement, sequence reads were collapsed and filtered. For each sample, productive Simpson clonality was calculated by taking the square root of Simpson's diversity index across productive rearrangements. TCRdb provides this immuneACCESS table in a form limited to in-frame rearrangements. Some clones are lacking; in checked studies, under half of them reflect an unresolved V gene, and why the rest are absent is not known. V and J calls and clone size follow that table, whereas D and trimming were derived from the DNA. This sample holds some 150,000 clones; around 85% were observed only once. The ten most abundant clones make up roughly 3% of the sample.

Collaborating institutions collected whole blood in K2EDTA tubes following their own protocols. For TCRbeta analysis, collaborators shipped samples in one of three forms: frozen whole blood, isolated PBMCs, or DNA extracted from either of those sample types. Material: peripheral blood. Recombination joined TRBV6-5 with TRBJ1-1, and TRBD1 matches 8 of the central bases. This clonotype originated in a man aged 65 to 79 with acute or convalescent COVID-19. CDR3 protein: CASRLTGGTEAFF. In nucleotide form, the sequence is TGTGCCAGCAGGTTAACAGGGGGCACTGAAGCTTTCTTT.